Included here is one T cell receptor beta chain sequence, with context. Its target is not known. CDR1 and CDR2 (germline): MDHEN, SYDVKM. This CDR3 is built from 16 residues. Trimming took off 7 bases at V and 4 bases at J, with 20 bases between the two ends. The sample comes from a study of T-cell memory formation after mild COVID-19. Study details: Most TCR clusters belonged to a single donor.

Notes on the study in general: Mostly located in CM and EM were contracting CD4+ clones, with contracting CD8+ clones located in EMRA.

One entry per CDR3 protein, called by TCRdb with MiXCR from the 5' RACE reads. The profile covers 200,000 to 250,000 distinct CDR3 sequences, with roughly a tenth appearing a single time and approximately 2.8% taken by the ten largest. This TCR derives from a man younger than 35 who had mild COVID-19 (a few samples of this study predate the infection). Cell type and time point are not known. The sequencing input was PBMCs or a T cell subset sorted from them (not recorded which). V gene TRBV28 combines with J gene TRBJ1-5, with a weak D call TRBD1 (5 bases). CDR3 region: CASIQARGRWNQPQHF. The DNA for the CDR3 is TGTGCCAGCATTCAGGCGAGGGGACGTTGGAATCAGCCCCAGCATTTT. The variable domain in full, completed from reference TRBV28 and TRBJ1-5, reads DVKVTQSSRYLVKRTGEKVFLECVQDMDHENMFWYRQDPGLGLRLIYFSYDVKMKEKGDIPEGYSVSREKKERFSLILESASTNQTSMYLCASIQARGRWNQPQHFGDGTRLSIL.